The 26 T cell receptor beta chains below come from one sample, sequenced in a study of CD8 T cells in Susac syndrome. A quantity of roughly 0.5 to 1 ug RNA underwent reverse transcription using random hexamers. TCRdb fed the immunoSEQ multiplex PCR reads into MiXCR, producing one record per CDR3 protein. The sample comprises fewer than 150,000 distinct CDR3 sequences, approximately 95% of which are singletons, and around 0.29% rests with the top ten. Sequencing was done on a sample of CD8+ T cells from PBMCs. The receptors come from a human donor in good health.

The chain recombines TRBV4-3 with TRBJ2-2; 14 nucleotides agree with TRBD2. The germline V gene encodes CDR1 LGHNA and CDR2 YSLEER. This CDR3 is 17 amino acids long. V shed 4 bases and J 5 bases; nucleotides not matched to a gene: 6. Here the CDR3 DNA reads TGCGCCAGCAGCCCGGGACTAGCGGGAGAGTGGACCGGGGAGCTGTTTTTT. It codes for CASSPGLAGEWTGELFF.

The gene calls are TRBV30 and TRBJ2-2, with a possible D match to TRBD2 (6 bases). This CDR3 spans 15 amino acids. Trimming cost V 7 bases and J 1 base, with 16 bases left between them. Germline-derived CDR1 and CDR2 are GTSNPN and SVGIG (reference sequence). CDR3 protein: CASTPPGLNTGELFF. CDR3 in DNA: TGTGCCTCCACACCCCCGGGACTGAACACCGGGGAGCTGTTTTTT.

The chain couples TRBV6-2 or TRBV6-3 to TRBJ2-7; TRBD1 is a possible D gene (6 bases). Germline V gene sequence: CDR1 MNHEY, CDR2 SVGEGT. The CDR3 has 13 residues. V gave up 4 bases and J gave up 1 base, with 8 bases separating them. The CDR3 nucleotides are TGTGCCAGCAGTTCACAGGGTTCCTACGAGCAGTACTTC. This codes for CASSSQGSYEQYF.

J is TRBJ2-7 and V is TRBV6-2 or TRBV6-3, with 7 bases matching TRBD2. There are 15 residues in the CDR3. The germline gives CDR1 MNHEY, CDR2 SVGEGT. V shed 4 bases and J 3 bases; nucleotides not matched to a gene: 9. CDR3 DNA sequence: TGTGCCAGCAGTTCACCCGGGACTACCTTCTACGAGCAGTACTTC. Amino acids: CASSSPGTTFYEQYF.

This chain joins TRBV6-2 or TRBV6-3 and TRBJ2-7; either TRBD1 or TRBD2 may fit D (5 bases each). Germline lookup yields CDR1 MNHEY and CDR2 SVGEGT. Deletions cut 7 bases from V and 5 bases from J, with 21 bases between. The CDR3 runs 15 residues. The CDR3 region has the DNA TGTGCCAGCACCACATGGGGACCGGGTCAAGACGAGCAGTACTTC. This codes for CASTTWGPGQDEQYF.

Only a few counts were recorded for this clonotype. The chain uses TRBV20-1 and TRBJ2-7; D gene unclear. The germline CDR1 and CDR2 sequences are DFQATT and SNEGSKA (reference sequence). The CDR3 loop spans 12 amino acids. V lost 0 bases, J lost 4 bases, and 7 bases lay in between. The CDR3 sequence is CSARDISYEQYF. CDR3 DNA sequence: TGCAGTGCTAGAGATATAAGTTACGAGCAGTACTTC.

The rearrangement links TRBV7-9 to TRBJ2-1; possibly TRBD2 for D (5 bases). The CDR3 loop spans 15 amino acids. Trimming took 5 bases from V and 2 from J, leaving 13 bases between them. Germline V CDR1 and CDR2: SEHNR, FQNEAQ (reference sequence). This chain's CDR3 is CASSQGSATYNEQFF. The CDR3 DNA follows: TGTGCCAGCAGCCAAGGGAGTGCCACCTACAATGAGCAGTTCTTC.

This sequence joins TRBV3-1 and TRBJ2-1, with D possibly matching TRBD1 (5 bases). Germline loops: CDR1 LGHDT, CDR2 YNNKEL (reference sequence). V lost 4 bases and J 9 bases, leaving 16 bases between the germline ends. The CDR3 runs 14 residues. CDR3 bases: TGTGCCAGCAGCCCGGCGATTTGGGGCGGTGAGCAGTTCTTC. Protein: CASSPAIWGGEQFF.

The chain joins TRBV30 to TRBJ1-2; D is ambiguous. CDR1 is GTSNPN, CDR2 SVGIG, per germline (reference sequence). V lost 7 bases to trimming and J lost 0 bases, with 9 bases between them. The CDR3 has 12 amino acids. In DNA form, the CDR3 reads TGTGCCTCGACGGGAGCTAACTATGGCTACACCTTC. Translation: CASTGANYGYTF.

The V gene is TRBV20-1, the J gene TRBJ2-1; 13 bases are shared with TRBD2. CDR1 DFQATT and CDR2 SNEGSKA come from the germline V gene (reference sequence). Germline trimming cut 7 bases from V and 9 bases from J; bases unmatched to any gene: 6. This CDR3 is 13 amino acids long. CDR3 sequence (DNA): TGCAGTGTTACTAGCGGGAGGGCCACTGAGCAGTTCTTC. Residues: CSVTSGRATEQFF.

The J gene is TRBJ2-5, the V gene TRBV7-9; the match to TRBD1 covers 9 bases. Germline CDR1 and CDR2: SEHNR and FQNEAQ (reference sequence). The CDR3 runs to 14 residues. V lost 3 bases and J lost 5; bases outside the gene matches: 4. CDR3 DNA sequence: TGTGCCAGCAGCTTGGGGACAGGGTTGGAGACCCAGTACTTC. The encoded protein is CASSLGTGLETQYF.

This rearrangement joins TRBV29-1 to TRBJ2-6, with D perhaps matching TRBD1 or TRBD2 (5 bases each). This CDR3 region has 20 residues. Germline loops: CDR1 SQVTM, CDR2 ANQGSEA. CDR3 amino acids: CRGVREGLPPLSLGANVLTF. Written as DNA, the CDR3 is TGCAGGGGGGTTAGAGAGGGCCTGCCCCCGCTCTCTCTGGGGGCCAACGTCCTGACTTTC. Complete variable domain (other parts from reference TRBV29-1 and TRBJ2-6): SAVISQKPSRDICQRGTSLTIQCQVDSQVTMMFWYRQQPGQSLTLIATANQGSEATYESGFVIDKFPISRPNLTFSTLTVSNMSPEDSSIYLCRGVREGLPPLSLGANVLTFGAGSRLTVL.

In DNA form, the CDR3 reads TGTGCCAGCGTACTCCGGGACAGGGGGCGAAATGAGCAGTTCTTC. Residues: CASVLRDRGRNEQFF. The chain couples TRBV11-1 to TRBJ2-1, with 12 bases aligning to TRBD1. The germline gives CDR1 SGHAT, CDR2 FQDESV (reference sequence). The J segment lost 7 bases and the V segment lost 8 bases, leaving 9 bases of the junction unmatched. CDR3 length equals 15 residues.

The chain uses TRBV7-9 and TRBJ2-4; D unresolved. The CDR3 contains 13 residues. Germline lookup yields CDR1 SEHNR and CDR2 FQNEAQ (reference sequence). Between the trimmed V and J ends, which lost 4 bases and 5 bases, there was a span of 9 bases. CDR3 sequence reads: CASSSPLENIQYF. The CDR3 nucleotides are TGTGCCAGCAGCTCACCACTTGAAAACATTCAGTACTTC.

The chain employs TRBV27 and TRBJ1-2; TRBD1 aligns across 8 bases. V dropped 5 bases and J dropped 4; count of bases not matched to a gene: 6. The CDR3 spans 14 residues. The germline V gene has CDR1 MNHEY and CDR2 SMNVEV (reference sequence). This CDR3 is CASSTKDRGYGYTF. The CDR3 DNA sequence: TGTGCCAGCAGTACAAAAGACAGGGGCTATGGCTACACCTTC.

In its sample, this clonotype was seen once. V usage is TRBV29-1 and J usage is TRBJ2-7, with TRBD2 identical over 11 bases. Germline-derived CDR1 and CDR2 are SQVTM and ANQGSEA. V shed 6 bases and J 0 bases; nucleotides not matched to a gene: 4. There are 14 residues in the CDR3. The chain's CDR3 is CSVLAGGSSYEQYF. CDR3 nucleotide sequence: TGCAGCGTATTAGCGGGAGGGTCCTCCTACGAGCAGTACTTC.

The rearrangement uses TRBV30 and TRBJ2-4, with D uncertain. The CDR3 is 14 residues long. The V gene lost 0 bases and the J gene lost 6 bases, with 12 bases spanning the gap. Germline loops: CDR1 GTSNPN, CDR2 SVGIG (reference sequence). DNA of the CDR3: TGTGCCTGGAGTGTTACGGAGTCCGGAAACATTCAGTACTTC. Its protein product is CAWSVTESGNIQYF.

The CDR3 DNA is TGTGCCAGCAGTTTTCGGCTAGCGGGAGACTACGAGCAGTACTTC. It is translated as CASSFRLAGDYEQYF. This sequence joins TRBV27 and TRBJ2-7, with 10 bases identical to TRBD2. V lost 3 bases and J lost 3; bases outside the gene matches: 5. Germline-derived CDR1 and CDR2 are MNHEY and SMNVEV (reference sequence). The CDR3 runs 15 residues.

This clonotype appeared a single time. The J gene is TRBJ2-7, the V gene TRBV20-1; 7 bases agree with TRBD2. CDR3 length: 13 amino acids. Germline CDR1 is DFQATT and CDR2 is SNEGSKA (reference sequence). Trimming removed 4 bases from V and 0 bases from J; junction bases left unmatched: 3. The CDR3 region is CSAIERGSYEQYF. CDR3 nucleotides: TGCAGTGCTATCGAGCGGGGCTCCTACGAGCAGTACTTC.

V usage is TRBV7-2 and J usage is TRBJ1-1; D gene uncertain. Trimming removed 1 base at V and 6 bases at J, with 15 bases between. The CDR3 is made up of 15 amino acids. Germline CDR1 and CDR2: SGHTA and FQGNSA. The CDR3 DNA sequence: TGTGCCAGCAGCTTAGTGGTGGGCGCAGATCCTGAAGCTTTCTTT. Translated, it gives CASSLVVGADPEAFF.

This chain uses TRBV9 with TRBJ2-5, with D possibly TRBD2 on 6 matching bases. The germline V gene has CDR1 SGDLS and CDR2 YYNGEE. CDR3 size: 16 residues. V shed 3 bases and J shed 5 bases, with 20 bases lying between them. CDR3 residues: CASSASLSGSPETQYF. The DNA for the CDR3 is TGTGCCAGCAGCGCCTCCCTCTCCGGGAGTCCGGAGACCCAGTACTTC.

V is TRBV4-2 and J is TRBJ2-3; 13 nucleotides match TRBD2. Germline loops: CDR1 LGHNA, CDR2 YNFKEQ. The trim removed 6 bases at V and 11 bases at J, leaving 8 bases unmatched. The length of the CDR3 is 14 residues. CDR3 sequence: CASSPGTSGMEQYF. CDR3 DNA sequence: TGTGCCAGCAGTCCGGGGACTAGCGGGATGGAGCAGTATTTT.

J is TRBJ2-7 and V is TRBV3-1; D is unclear. This CDR3 region has 12 residues. Germline loops: CDR1 LGHDT, CDR2 YNNKEL (reference sequence). V lost 7 bases, J lost 5 bases, and 12 bases lay in between. CDR3 sequence: CASNDGGDEQYF. CDR3 DNA sequence: TGTGCCAGCAACGACGGCGGTGACGAGCAGTACTTC.

The J gene is TRBJ2-7, the V gene TRBV7-8, with D unresolved. Germline V CDR1 and CDR2: SGHVS, FQNEAQ. V lost 5 bases and J lost 2, with 10 bases in between. The CDR3 totals 13 residues. The CDR3 sequence: CASSPITAYEQYF. The DNA of the CDR3 is TGTGCCAGCAGCCCCATAACCGCCTACGAGCAGTACTTC.

The chain combines TRBV20-1 with TRBJ2-7, with D perhaps TRBD1 (6 bases). Trimming took 5 bases from V and 5 from J, leaving 10 bases between them. In germline, CDR1 is DFQATT, CDR2 SNEGSKA (reference sequence). The CDR3 contains 11 residues. The DNA of the CDR3 is TGCAGTGCTGATGAGGGGGACGAGCAGTACTTC. Translated: CSADEGDEQYF.

The V gene is TRBV15, the J gene TRBJ1-5; D is unresolved. This CDR3 region has 14 residues. V shed 1 base and J shed 6 bases, with 10 bases lying between them. Germline V gene data show CDR1 as LNHNV and CDR2 as YYDKDF (reference sequence). DNA of the CDR3: TGTGCCACCAGCAGAGGTCCGGCTGCTCAGCCCCAGCATTTT. Protein sequence: CATSRGPAAQPQHF.